The 32 T cell receptor beta chains below all came from one sample that was sequenced in a study of OX40 agonist ivuxolimab in advanced cancers. Some clones are missing from TCRdb's copy, which holds only in-frame ones; the method was immunoSEQ multiplex PCR. Among some 45,000 clones, around 90% were seen once, and the ten largest hold about 19%. Here the sequenced sample was CD4+ or CD8+ T cells sorted from blood, taken in a trial of the OX40 agonist ivuxolimab. All receptors derive from an adult with an advanced solid tumor such as melanoma, head and neck, liver or kidney cancer.

This chain uses TRBV4-2 with TRBJ2-7, with D unresolved. The CDR3 contains 13 residues. V was cut by 4 bases and J by 0 bases, with 7 bases left in between. Germline-derived CDR1 and CDR2 are LGHNA and YNFKEQ. CDR3 coding DNA: TGTGCCAGCAGCCCCCCGAGCTCCTACGAGCAGTACTTC. It specifies CASSPPSSYEQYF.

This sequence joins TRBV2 and TRBJ1-1; weak D call: TRBD1 (6 bases). Germline V gives CDR1 SNHLY, CDR2 FYNNEI. The CDR3 sequence is 14 residues long. V lost 4 bases, J lost 1 base, and 10 bases lay in between. CDR3 loop: CASSAVRGNTEAFF. CDR3 nucleotides: TGTGCCAGCAGTGCTGTCAGGGGGAACACTGAAGCTTTCTTT.

The V call is TRBV4-2, the J call TRBJ2-7; perhaps D is TRBD1 or TRBD2 (5 bases each). From germline, CDR1 is LGHNA and CDR2 YNFKEQ. The CDR3 has 16 residues. V dropped 0 bases and J dropped 0 bases, with 12 bases sitting between them. The CDR3 loop reads CASSQEWPGTSYEQYF. CDR3 DNA sequence: TGTGCCAGCAGCCAAGAGTGGCCAGGGACCTCCTACGAGCAGTACTTC.

The chain recombines TRBV5-1 with TRBJ2-7; TRBD1 aligns across 9 bases. The V gene's germline CDR1 is SGHRS and CDR2 YFSETQ. This CDR3 has 17 amino acids. J gave up 2 bases and V 4 bases, and 13 bases lay outside the gene matches. The CDR3 loop is CASSVFQTGTGPYEQYF. DNA for the CDR3: TGCGCCAGCAGCGTATTCCAGACCGGGACAGGGCCCTACGAGCAGTACTTC. Based on the CDR3 plus reference TRBV5-1 and TRBJ2-7, the full variable domain is KAGVTQTPRYLIKTRGQQVTLSCSPISGHRSVSWYQQTPGQGLQFLFEYFSETQRNKGNFPGRFSGRQFSNSRSEMNVSTLELGDSALYLCASSVFQTGTGPYEQYFGPGTRLTVT.

The chain links TRBV13 to TRBJ2-7, with D perhaps matching TRBD2 (6 bases). Trimming left V 1 base short and J 4 bases short, with 14 bases between. This CDR3 is 15 amino acids long. Germline V gene data show CDR1 as PRHDT and CDR2 as FYEKMQ (reference sequence). The DNA for the CDR3 is TGTGCCAGCAGCTTAGCGGGGGTTTCCCTATACGAGCAGTACTTC. This codes for CASSLAGVSLYEQYF.

This rearrangement joins TRBV6-1 to TRBJ2-7; D ambiguous. Trimming removed 0 bases from V and 4 bases from J, with 13 bases in between. The germline V gene has CDR1 MNHNS and CDR2 SASEGT. The CDR3 extends over 15 amino acids. CDR3 DNA: TGTGCCAGCAGTGAAGCCTGGCTCCCGCCTTACGAGCAGTACTTC. Its protein product is CASSEAWLPPYEQYF.

CDR3 in amino acids: CASSYGGDKYEQYF. The CDR3 DNA reads as TGTGCCAGCAGTTATGGCGGGGATAAGTACGAGCAGTACTTC. The chain uses TRBV6-5 and TRBJ2-7; D is possibly TRBD2 (6 bases). CDR3 size: 14 residues. Germline V gives CDR1 MNHEY, CDR2 SVGAGI. Trimming removed 3 bases from V and 4 bases from J, with 13 bases in between.

This clone has a single count. The chain employs TRBV28 and TRBJ2-1; 7 positions match TRBD1. V dropped 7 bases and J dropped 4; count of bases not matched to a gene: 10. The length of the CDR3 is 15 residues. Per the germline V gene, CDR1 is MDHEN and CDR2 is SYDVKM. CDR3 coding DNA: TGTGCCAGCAAAAAGGGGGCAGGGGATTACAATGAGCAGTTCTTC. It yields the protein CASKKGAGDYNEQFF. The whole variable domain, remainder taken from reference TRBV28 and TRBJ2-1, is DVKVTQSSRYLVKRTGEKVFLECVQDMDHENMFWYRQDPGLGLRLIYFSYDVKMKEKGDIPEGYSVSREKKERFSLILESASTNQTSMYLCASKKGAGDYNEQFFGPGTRLTVL.

The chain employs TRBV7-6 and TRBJ2-1; 11 bases match TRBD2. This CDR3 has 17 residues. With V trimmed by 5 bases and J by 5 bases, 11 bases remained unmatched. The germline gives CDR1 SGHVS, CDR2 FNYEAQ. The CDR3 DNA reads TGTGCCAGCAGCCATAGGGCGGTAGCGGGAGGGAACAATGAGCAGTTCTTC. It codes for CASSHRAVAGGNNEQFF. The full variable domain, its missing parts supplied by reference TRBV7-6 and TRBJ2-1, is GAGVSQSPRYKVTKRGQDVALRCDPISGHVSLYWYRQALGQGPEFLTYFNYEAQQDKSGLPNDRFSAERPEGSISTLTIQRTEQRDSAMYRCASSHRAVAGGNNEQFFGPGTRLTVL.

The gene calls are TRBV6-1 and TRBJ2-7; D tentatively fits TRBD1 or TRBD2 (6 bases each). V shed 6 bases and J shed 0 bases, with 15 bases lying between them. The CDR3 covers 15 residues. The germline V gene encodes CDR1 MNHNS and CDR2 SASEGT. CDR3 sequence: CASSVWGASSYEQYF. For the CDR3, the DNA is TGTGCCAGCAGCGTCTGGGGGGCGAGCTCCTACGAGCAGTACTTC.

The chain carries TRBV5-8 and TRBJ2-7, with D maybe TRBD2 (6 bases). CDR3 length: 13 amino acids. V dropped 1 base and J dropped 3 bases, with 8 bases sitting between them. CDR1 is SGHTS and CDR2 is YDEGEE in the germline V gene. For the CDR3, the DNA is TGTGCCAGCAGCTTGCCGGGAGACTACGAGCAGTACTTC. Its protein product is CASSLPGDYEQYF. The full variable domain, with the rest looked up from reference TRBV5-8 and TRBJ2-7, is EAGVTQSPTHLIKTRGQQATLRCSPISGHTSVYWYQQALGLGLQFLLWYDEGEERNRGNFPPRFSGRQFPNYSSELNVNALELEDSALYLCASSLPGDYEQYFGPGTRLTVT.

V is TRBV7-9 and J is TRBJ2-2, with unresolved D. The germline gives CDR1 SEHNR, CDR2 FQNEAQ (reference sequence). The CDR3 sequence is 13 residues long. Trimming removed 11 bases from V and 3 bases from J, with 13 bases in between. The CDR3 sequence: CAPEAADTGELFF. The CDR3 bases are TGTGCCCCTGAGGCCGCTGACACCGGGGAGCTGTTTTTT.

The chain carries TRBV7-9 and TRBJ2-7, with 8 bases that match TRBD1. Trimming cost V 2 bases and J 5 bases; bases outside gene matches: 11. CDR3 length equals 16 residues. The V gene's germline CDR1 is SEHNR and CDR2 FQNEAQ (reference sequence). The CDR3 here is CASSLSSGRGRDEQYF. The CDR3 coding sequence is TGTGCCAGCAGCTTAAGCTCGGGCAGGGGGCGGGACGAGCAGTACTTC.

This clone is a singleton in its sample. The chain employs TRBV4-2 and TRBJ2-7; 12 bases fit TRBD2. Germline V gene sequence: CDR1 LGHNA, CDR2 YNFKEQ. The V and J ends lost 3 bases and 5 bases, in that order; junction bases with no gene match: 5. The CDR3 is 15 residues long. CDR3 sequence reads: CASSQQLAGGHEQYF. In nucleotides, the CDR3 is TGTGCCAGCAGCCAGCAACTAGCGGGGGGACACGAGCAGTACTTC.

The chain recombines TRBV27 with TRBJ1-5; 8 bases fit TRBD1. Germline V gene sequence: CDR1 MNHEY, CDR2 SMNVEV (reference sequence). The CDR3 is 14 residues long. V trimming: 3 bases; J trimming: 6 bases; junction bases outside the gene matches: 4. In nucleotides, the CDR3 is TGTGCCAGCAGTTTTACAGGGGGAGTTCAGCCCCAGCATTTT. This sequence encodes CASSFTGGVQPQHF.

The V and J genes are TRBV21-1 and TRBJ2-7; TRBD2, as called in the table, went unchecked against the DNA. TRBV21-1 is a listed pseudogene. The CDR3 runs 19 residues. The CDR3 DNA reads as TGTGCCAGCAGCAAAAAGGGGGGAGGGGGGAAGCCTCCTAAATACGAGCAGTACTTC. Translating gives CASSKKGGGGKPPKYEQYF.

The chain is built from TRBV14 and TRBJ2-1, with 9 bases fitting TRBD2. Germline V CDR1 and CDR2: SGHDN, FVKESK. This CDR3 has 18 residues. V trimming: 1 base; J trimming: 2 bases; junction bases outside the gene matches: 9. CDR3 DNA: TGTGCCAGCAGCCAAGGTATTTTTCGACTAGCGGCCTACAATGAGCAGTTCTTC. Translated, it gives CASSQGIFRLAAYNEQFF.

CDR3 sequence: CASSLLGPNSPLHF. In nucleotides, the CDR3 is TGTGCCAGCAGCCTTTTGGGTCCAAATTCACCCCTCCACTTT. The V and J genes are TRBV5-4 and TRBJ1-6, with D uncertain. The CDR3 length is 14 residues. Germline V CDR1 and CDR2: SGHNT, YYREEE (reference sequence). Trimming removed 4 bases at V and 7 bases at J, with 12 bases between.

The genes are TRBV7-9 and TRBJ2-5; D perhaps matches TRBD2 (6 bases). Germline-derived CDR1 and CDR2 are SEHNR and FQNEAQ (reference sequence). Trimming removed 8 bases from V and 5 bases from J, with 15 bases in between. The CDR3 has 13 residues. CDR3 DNA sequence: TGTGCCAGCCTGGGAGGACGAGGGGAGACCCAGTACTTC. This codes for CASLGGRGETQYF.

Note on this clone: The same CDR3 arises from other DNA sequences in this sample as well. The chain uses TRBV19 and TRBJ1-1, with D perhaps matching TRBD1 (5 bases). The CDR3 totals 14 residues. The V gene lost 3 bases and the J gene lost 0 bases, with 8 bases spanning the gap. CDR1 LNHDA and CDR2 SQIVND come from the germline V gene (reference sequence). The CDR3 bases are TGTGCCAGTAGTATGGGGCACGTGAACACTGAAGCTTTCTTT. The encoded protein is CASSMGHVNTEAFF. Using reference TRBV19 and TRBJ1-1 for the parts outside the CDR3, the full variable domain is DGGITQSPKYLFRKEGQNVTLSCEQNLNHDAMYWYRQDPGQGLRLIYYSQIVNDFQKGDIAEGYSVSREKKESFPLTVTSAQKNPTAFYLCASSMGHVNTEAFFGQGTRLTVV.

V gene TRBV2 combines with J gene TRBJ2-1, with D maybe TRBD1 (6 bases). The V gene lost 8 bases and the J gene lost 0 bases, with 8 bases spanning the gap. Germline V CDR1 and CDR2: SNHLY, FYNNEI. There are 13 residues in the CDR3. The CDR3: CASGGSSYNEQFF. The CDR3 DNA is TGTGCCAGCGGGGGCAGCTCCTACAATGAGCAGTTCTTC.

This clone is medium-sized in the sample. A read error may be the cause here, since a much bigger clone is one base away. V gene TRBV5-4 combines with J gene TRBJ2-7; 12 bases line up with TRBD2. Germline V gene lookup returns CDR1 SGHNT and CDR2 YYREEE (reference sequence). The CDR3 sequence is 15 residues long. The ends lost 0 bases at V and 7 bases at J; junction bases unmatched: 5. The CDR3 DNA reads TGTGCCAGCAGCTTGGGACTAGCGGGGGCGGGGGAGCAGTACTTC. Translation: CASSLGLAGAGEQYF.

The chain has TRBV16 and TRBJ1-1; a weak D match, TRBD1 (5 bases). The CDR3 spans 15 residues. Trimming pared 2 bases from V and 1 base from J, leaving 11 bases between. Per the germline V gene, CDR1 is KGHSY and CDR2 is FQNENV. The CDR3 nucleotides read TGTGCCAGCAGCCAACCTACTACAGGGAACACTGAAGCTTTCTTT. The encoded protein is CASSQPTTGNTEAFF.

The rearrangement uses TRBV29-1 and TRBJ2-7, with D perhaps TRBD1 or TRBD2 (6 bases each). Per germline, CDR1 SQVTM and CDR2 ANQGSEA. V was clipped by 0 bases and J by 0 bases, with 15 bases between them. The CDR3 totals 16 residues. The CDR3 spells CSVEERKTGASYEQYF. The CDR3 nucleotides are TGCAGCGTTGAAGAACGGAAGACGGGGGCCTCCTACGAGCAGTACTTC.

This chain connects TRBV7-9 to TRBJ2-7; 9 bases are shared with TRBD2. Looked up from germline, CDR1 is SEHNR and CDR2 is FQNEAQ (reference sequence). The CDR3 is 15 residues long. Trimming at V came to 5 bases and at J to 5 bases, leaving 10 bases not matched to a gene. The CDR3 is CASSGPGLAPDEQYF. In DNA form, the CDR3 reads TGTGCCAGCAGCGGACCGGGACTAGCACCCGACGAGCAGTACTTC.

The chain links TRBV6-1 to TRBJ1-1; D is unclear. This CDR3 is built from 14 residues. The V end was cut by 1 base, the J end by 6 bases, with 12 bases between. The germline V gene has CDR1 MNHNS and CDR2 SASEGT. The CDR3 nucleotides read TGTGCCAGCAGTGAAGGCCAGGTGGGCTCTGAAGCTTTCTTT. Its translation is CASSEGQVGSEAFF.

This sequence joins TRBV7-8 and TRBJ1-4, with 10 bases matching TRBD1. The length of the CDR3 is 14 residues. V was clipped by 4 bases and J by 5 bases; unmatched bases: 1. Germline V gives CDR1 SGHVS, CDR2 FQNEAQ. The DNA for the CDR3 is TGTGCCAGCAGCTCGGGACAGGGGAATGAAAAACTGTTTTTT. Translating it yields CASSSGQGNEKLFF.

The V and J genes are TRBV4-1 and TRBJ2-5; no reliable D call. The assigned J gene may be wrong: the sequence end matches TRBJ2-7 better. Germline assignment: CDR1 MGHRA and CDR2 YSYEKL. The CDR3 runs to 15 residues. Here the CDR3 DNA reads TGCGCCAGCAGCCATGACGACGGAGTCTCCTACGAGCAGTACTTC. Translating it yields CASSHDDGVSYEQYF.

The chain uses TRBV28 and TRBJ2-3; D call uncertain. V was cut by 3 bases and J by 1 base, with 11 bases left in between. Germline CDR1 MDHEN, CDR2 SYDVKM. This CDR3 has 15 residues. CDR3 sequence (DNA): TGTGCCAGCAGTTTTCCGTTTGGCGGCACAGATACGCAGTATTTT. Amino acids: CASSFPFGGTDTQYF.

The gene calls are TRBV5-4 and TRBJ2-7; 10 bases fit TRBD2. The V segment lost 0 bases and the J segment 9 bases; nucleotides outside the gene matches: 6. The germline V gene encodes CDR1 SGHNT and CDR2 YYREEE (reference sequence). The CDR3 extends over 14 amino acids. The CDR3 DNA follows: TGTGCCAGCAGCTTGGAACTAGCGGGATCTGGGCAGTACTTC. Its protein product is CASSLELAGSGQYF. Combining the CDR3 with reference TRBV5-4 and TRBJ2-7 gives the whole variable domain ETGVTQSPTHLIKTRGQQVTLRCSSQSGHNTVSWYQQALGQGPQFIFQYYREEENGRGNFPPRFSGLQFPNYSSELNVNALELDDSALYLCASSLELAGSGQYFGPGTRLTVT.

This chain links TRBV7-9 with TRBJ2-5; D is possibly TRBD1 (6 bases). The closer fit of TRBJ2-7 to the DNA end suggests the J call may be wrong. The CDR3 contains 14 residues. Germline V gives CDR1 SEHNR, CDR2 FQNEAQ (reference sequence). The CDR3 loop reads CASSSSGVSYEQYF. CDR3 in DNA: TGTGCCAGCAGCTCGTCAGGGGTGTCCTACGAGCAGTACTTC.

V usage is TRBV2 and J usage is TRBJ2-2; perhaps TRBD1 as D (6 bases). CDR3 length equals 15 residues. V lost 9 bases and J 3 bases, leaving 17 bases between the germline ends. Germline loops: CDR1 SNHLY, CDR2 FYNNEI. The CDR3 DNA reads TGTGCCAGTCGGACCCGGGACACCTACACCGGGGAGCTGTTTTTT. Its translation: CASRTRDTYTGELFF.